Below are 29 T cell receptor beta chains sequenced from a single sample in a study of beta chain features in type 1 diabetes. Points from the study as a whole: Moderately but significantly shorter TCRB CDR3s were found in Type 1 diabetes patients in all four CD4+ subsets.

These receptors have no known antigen. TCRB transcripts that were expressed got sequenced, as all of the isolated RNA had been reverse transcribed. Method: immunoSEQ multiplex PCR; TCRdb's copy keeps in-frame clones and lacks some. Of about 740,000 clones in the sample, roughly an eighth were seen once. The sequencing sample was made of naive CD4+ T cells from blood. These TCRs come from a man aged 18-30 years with type 1 diabetes.

This clone was detected only a few times. The chain is built from TRBV6-1 and TRBJ2-1; 11 bases are a match to TRBD2. This CDR3 is 19 amino acids long. After removal of 3 bases from V and 10 bases from J, the junction contained 20 bases not matched to a gene. CDR1 is MNHNS, CDR2 SASEGT, per germline. CDR3 coding DNA: TGTGCCAGCAGTGAGAGAACCTATGCCGGGACTAGCGGACCTCGGGAGCAGTTCTTC. Amino acid sequence: CASSERTYAGTSGPREQFF.

This clone has just a few counts. V gene TRBV10-3 combines with J gene TRBJ1-4; the match to TRBD1 covers 7 bases. Trimming at V came to 6 bases and at J to 7 bases, leaving 5 bases not matched to a gene. CDR3 length equals 13 residues. Germline values: CDR1 ENHRY, CDR2 SYGVKD. This CDR3 reads CAIRRDSTEKLFF. The CDR3 DNA is TGTGCCATCAGGAGGGACAGCACTGAAAAACTGTTTTTT.

This clone was detected many times. This sequence joins TRBV14 and TRBJ2-4; D not resolved. CDR1 SGHDN and CDR2 FVKESK come from the germline V gene. The CDR3 contains 15 residues. V lost 4 bases, J lost 10 bases, and 20 bases lay in between. The DNA for the CDR3 is TGTGCCAGCAGCCCGCTTCGCCAGTCGGGTGGTATTCAGTACTTC. Translating it yields CASSPLRQSGGIQYF. The variable domain in full, completed from reference TRBV14 and TRBJ2-4, reads EAGVTQFPSHSVIEKGQTVTLRCDPISGHDNLYWYRRVMGKEIKFLLHFVKESKQDESGMPNNRFLAERTGGTYSTLKVQPAELEDSGVYFCASSPLRQSGGIQYFGAGTRLSVL.

This clone came up a few times. The chain uses TRBV7-7 and TRBJ2-5, with 7 bases fitting TRBD1. Per the germline V gene, CDR1 is SSHAT and CDR2 is FNYEAQ (reference sequence). Trimming removed 5 bases from V and 2 bases from J; junction bases left unmatched: 8. This CDR3 spans 15 amino acids. CDR3 DNA sequence: TGTGCCAGCAGCCCTGTCAGGGGGTTTCAAGAGACCCAGTACTTC. Translating it yields CASSPVRGFQETQYF.

This clone was detected a few times. The rearrangement links TRBV10-2 to TRBJ2-3; 7 bases are shared with TRBD2. Germline assignment: CDR1 WSHSY and CDR2 SAAADI. The CDR3 contains 13 residues. J was trimmed by 4 bases and V by 6 bases; bases with no gene match: 4. In DNA, the CDR3 is TGCGCCAGCAGGCAAAGCGGGGCAGATACGCAGTATTTT. Translated, it gives CASRQSGADTQYF.

In this sample, this clone turned up a few times. CDR3 nucleotides: TGTGCCAGTAGTGGGGACGGACAGAGCACAGATACGCAGTATTTT. This translates into CASSGDGQSTDTQYF. The V gene is TRBV19, the J gene TRBJ2-3, with D perhaps TRBD1 (6 bases). This CDR3 spans 15 amino acids. Germline V gives CDR1 LNHDA, CDR2 SQIVND (reference sequence). The V end lost 5 bases, the J end lost 0 bases, and 12 bases lay between the germline ends.

In its sample, this clone was seen a few times. This chain connects TRBV25-1 to TRBJ2-1; D may match TRBD1 or TRBD2 (6 bases each). Trimming left V 1 base short and J 5 bases short, with 15 bases between. Germline lookup yields CDR1 MGHDK and CDR2 SYGVNS. The CDR3 contains 16 residues. CDR3 loop: CASSEWGRRVDNEQFF. The CDR3 DNA sequence: TGTGCCAGCAGTGAATGGGGGCGGAGGGTTGACAATGAGCAGTTCTTC.

The CDR3, as DNA: TGTGCCACCCAAGGTGACAGGAGCTCCTACAATGAGCAGTTCTTC. Translated: CATQGDRSSYNEQFF. The V and J genes are TRBV6-4 and TRBJ2-1; D perhaps matches TRBD1 (6 bases). Germline V gene lookup returns CDR1 MRHNA and CDR2 SNTAGT. V lost 10 bases to trimming and J lost 0 bases, with 16 bases between them. The CDR3 extends over 15 amino acids.

The sample holds a few counts of this clone. This chain uses TRBV13 with TRBJ2-2; 7 bases fit TRBD1. The CDR3 has 17 amino acids. Trimming removed 3 bases from V and 6 bases from J; junction bases left unmatched: 13. Germline assignment: CDR1 PRHDT and CDR2 FYEKMQ (reference sequence). CDR3: CASSFLGGTVGPGELFF. Written as DNA, the CDR3 is TGTGCCAGCAGCTTTCTAGGTGGGACAGTCGGTCCCGGGGAGCTGTTTTTT.

This clone has a handful of counts. Other DNA sequences in this sample translate to the same CDR3. V gene TRBV7-6 combines with J gene TRBJ2-5, with 11 bases aligning to TRBD2. Germline CDR1 and CDR2: SGHVS and FNYEAQ. CDR3 size: 15 residues. The V segment lost 1 base and the J segment 2 bases; nucleotides outside the gene matches: 0. The CDR3 reads CASSLGLAGQETQYF. For the CDR3, the DNA is TGTGCCAGCAGCTTAGGACTAGCGGGGCAAGAGACCCAGTACTTC.

This chain joins TRBV6-5 and TRBJ1-5; 8 nucleotides align to TRBD1. Trimming removed 6 bases from V and 5 bases from J; junction bases left unmatched: 6. This CDR3 contains 14 residues. Germline V gene sequence: CDR1 MNHEY, CDR2 SVGAGI. CDR3 sequence: CASSHSTGDQPQHF. The CDR3 nucleotides are TGTGCCAGCAGCCACTCGACAGGGGATCAGCCCCAGCATTTT.

This clone came up a few times. V is TRBV7-9 and J is TRBJ1-6; D gene uncertain. Germline assignment: CDR1 SEHNR and CDR2 FQNEAQ (reference sequence). CDR3 length: 18 residues. V was clipped by 0 bases and J by 0 bases, with 12 bases between them. This CDR3 is CASSLARATSSYNSPLHF. CDR3 nucleotides: TGTGCCAGCAGCTTAGCGAGAGCAACTAGCTCCTATAATTCACCCCTCCACTTT.

The chain recombines TRBV30 with TRBJ2-3; D gene ambiguous. CDR3 size: 14 residues. The V gene lost 2 bases and the J gene lost 1 base, with 10 bases spanning the gap. Germline CDR1 is GTSNPN and CDR2 is SVGIG (reference sequence). In nucleotides, the CDR3 is TGTGCCTGGAGTACCAACGTTCGCACAGATACGCAGTATTTT. As protein: CAWSTNVRTDTQYF.

The chain links TRBV7-8 to TRBJ2-7; 9 nucleotides match TRBD2. CDR1 is SGHVS, CDR2 FQNEAQ, per germline. This CDR3 has 16 residues. The V and J ends lost 4 bases and 2 bases, in that order; junction bases with no gene match: 9. Here the CDR3 DNA reads TGTGCCAGCAGCTCGTTAGCGGGGGCGTCGCCCTACGAGCAGTACTTC. It yields the protein CASSSLAGASPYEQYF.

This clone was picked up a small number of times. This same CDR3 is encoded by further DNA sequences in the sample. The chain links TRBV30 to TRBJ1-1, with a weak D call TRBD1 (6 bases). Germline lookup yields CDR1 GTSNPN and CDR2 SVGIG (reference sequence). The germline V and J ends were trimmed by 0 bases and 5 bases, with 10 bases remaining between them. CDR3 size: 13 residues. This CDR3 is CAWSVQGWTEAFF. For the CDR3, the DNA is TGTGCCTGGAGTGTGCAGGGGTGGACTGAAGCTTTCTTT.

This clone showed up just a few times. This chain joins TRBV5-4 and TRBJ2-7, with D unclear. From germline, CDR1 is SGHNT and CDR2 YYREEE (reference sequence). The V and J ends lost 4 bases and 3 bases respectively, with 5 bases between them. The CDR3 totals 11 residues. The CDR3 DNA reads as TGTGCCAGCAGCCGTGGCTACGAGCAGTACTTC. It is translated as CASSRGYEQYF.

There are a few counts of this clone. The V call is TRBV14, the J call TRBJ1-1; D is possibly TRBD1 (6 bases). V was cut by 3 bases and J by 5 bases, with 16 bases left in between. Germline V gene data show CDR1 as SGHDN and CDR2 as FVKESK. CDR3 length equals 15 residues. CDR3 sequence (DNA): TGTGCCAGCAGCCATGTTGAGGAGAGGGGGACTGAAGCTTTCTTT. This codes for CASSHVEERGTEAFF.

This chain connects TRBV5-4 to TRBJ1-4; D is unclear. Trimming left V 0 bases short and J 7 bases short, with 13 bases between. The CDR3 is made up of 15 amino acids. Germline V CDR1 and CDR2: SGHNT, YYREEE (reference sequence). The CDR3 DNA is TGTGCCAGCAGCTTGGCGGGCGGGGTTGGTGAAAAACTGTTTTTT. Its protein product is CASSLAGGVGEKLFF.

This clone was seen a handful of times. The chain has TRBV30 and TRBJ1-1; D ambiguous. The CDR3 loop spans 12 amino acids. CDR1 GTSNPN and CDR2 SVGIG come from the germline V gene (reference sequence). V dropped 0 bases and J dropped 8 bases, with 10 bases sitting between them. The CDR3: CAWSVRGGEAFF. CDR3 in DNA: TGTGCCTGGAGTGTACGGGGAGGGGAAGCTTTCTTT.

This clone was observed a few times. This chain links TRBV7-9 with TRBJ2-2, with D uncertain. From germline, CDR1 is SEHNR and CDR2 FQNEAQ (reference sequence). The CDR3 has 12 amino acids. V lost 3 bases to trimming and J lost 7 bases, with 6 bases between them. CDR3 protein: CASSLEIGELFF. The CDR3 DNA sequence: TGTGCCAGCAGCTTGGAGATCGGGGAGCTGTTTTTT.

This clone was seen only a few times. The chain links TRBV4-2 to TRBJ2-5, with 11 nucleotides matching TRBD1. V shed 5 bases, J shed 5 bases, and the junction held 7 bases outside the gene matches. The CDR3 covers 15 residues. Germline V gives CDR1 LGHNA, CDR2 YNFKEQ. CDR3 region: CASSSGTGGAETQYF. CDR3 sequence (DNA): TGTGCCAGCAGCTCCGGGACAGGGGGTGCTGAGACCCAGTACTTC.

This clone was counted a few times. The chain has TRBV7-9 and TRBJ1-1; D not resolved. This CDR3 has 14 amino acids. The V and J ends lost 5 bases and 2 bases respectively, with 12 bases between them. Germline CDR1 and CDR2: SEHNR and FQNEAQ (reference sequence). CDR3 amino acids: CASSPRRLNTEAFF. CDR3 DNA sequence: TGTGCCAGCAGCCCCAGGAGACTTAACACTGAAGCTTTCTTT.

This clone has just a few counts. This sequence joins TRBV7-9 and TRBJ1-2, with D possibly TRBD1 on 6 matching bases. V was shortened by 2 bases and J by 8 bases, with 15 bases between the two germline ends. CDR1 and CDR2 from the germline V gene are SEHNR and FQNEAQ (reference sequence). The CDR3 has 14 residues. The CDR3 sequence is CASSLFPDREGYTF. The CDR3 nucleotides are TGTGCCAGCAGCTTATTCCCGGACAGAGAAGGCTACACCTTC.

The sample holds a few counts of this clone. The chain joins TRBV6-5 to TRBJ1-2, with D perhaps matching TRBD1 (6 bases). V was shortened by 6 bases and J by 8 bases, with 16 bases between the two germline ends. The CDR3 is made up of 13 amino acids. Germline V gene lookup returns CDR1 MNHEY and CDR2 SVGAGI. The CDR3 coding sequence is TGTGCCAGCAGGGCTCCGGGACATCAGGGCTACACCTTC. Its translation: CASRAPGHQGYTF.

The chain joins TRBV9 to TRBJ1-1; D uncertain. Trimming pared 2 bases from V and 6 bases from J, leaving 17 bases between. The CDR3 sequence is 15 residues long. Germline lookup yields CDR1 SGDLS and CDR2 YYNGEE. DNA for the CDR3: TGTGCCAGCAGCGTCGAGGACGGGGAAAGGGCTGAAGCTTTCTTT. Residues: CASSVEDGERAEAFF.

In this sample, this clone turned up a few times. The V gene is TRBV7-6, the J gene TRBJ1-1, with no clear D. Per the germline V gene, CDR1 is SGHVS and CDR2 is FNYEAQ. This CDR3 region has 17 residues. The V end was cut by 2 bases, the J end by 0 bases, with 16 bases between. CDR3 bases: TGTGCCAGCAGCTTAACCGCGGGGTACGGCTTGAACACTGAAGCTTTCTTT. It is translated as CASSLTAGYGLNTEAFF.

The chain combines TRBV30 with TRBJ1-1, with D perhaps TRBD1 (5 bases). CDR3 size: 14 residues. Per germline, CDR1 GTSNPN and CDR2 SVGIG (reference sequence). Between the trimmed V and J ends, which lost 2 bases and 5 bases, there was a span of 15 bases. Written as DNA, the CDR3 is TGTGCCTGGAGTCATTTACAGGAGAGTACTGAAGCTTTCTTT. Translated, it gives CAWSHLQESTEAFF. The full variable domain, in which reference TRBV30 and TRBJ1-1 provide the parts outside the CDR3, is SQTIHQWPATLVQPVGSPLSLECTVEGTSNPNLYWYRQAAGRGLQLLFYSVGIGQISSEVPQNLSASRPQDRQFILSSKKLLLSDSGFYLCAWSHLQESTEAFFGQGTRLTVV.

The sample holds a few counts of this clone. The chain carries TRBV7-9 and TRBJ2-3, with TRBD2 matching 15 bases. Per the germline V gene, CDR1 is SEHNR and CDR2 is FQNEAQ (reference sequence). V lost 3 bases to trimming and J lost 0 bases; unmatched junction nucleotides: 4. This CDR3 contains 18 residues. The CDR3 sequence: CASSLGLAGGLSTDTQYF. The CDR3 coding sequence is TGTGCCAGCAGCTTGGGACTAGCGGGGGGCCTCAGCACAGATACGCAGTATTTT.

The chain employs TRBV5-4 and TRBJ2-3; TRBD2 matches 7 bases. This CDR3 is 17 amino acids long. V gave up 0 bases and J gave up 5 bases; unmatched junction bases: 12. CDR1 is SGHNT and CDR2 is YYREEE in the germline V gene (reference sequence). The CDR3 spells CASSLEDYASGGDTQYF. CDR3 DNA sequence: TGTGCCAGCAGCTTGGAAGATTATGCTAGCGGAGGAGATACGCAGTATTTT.